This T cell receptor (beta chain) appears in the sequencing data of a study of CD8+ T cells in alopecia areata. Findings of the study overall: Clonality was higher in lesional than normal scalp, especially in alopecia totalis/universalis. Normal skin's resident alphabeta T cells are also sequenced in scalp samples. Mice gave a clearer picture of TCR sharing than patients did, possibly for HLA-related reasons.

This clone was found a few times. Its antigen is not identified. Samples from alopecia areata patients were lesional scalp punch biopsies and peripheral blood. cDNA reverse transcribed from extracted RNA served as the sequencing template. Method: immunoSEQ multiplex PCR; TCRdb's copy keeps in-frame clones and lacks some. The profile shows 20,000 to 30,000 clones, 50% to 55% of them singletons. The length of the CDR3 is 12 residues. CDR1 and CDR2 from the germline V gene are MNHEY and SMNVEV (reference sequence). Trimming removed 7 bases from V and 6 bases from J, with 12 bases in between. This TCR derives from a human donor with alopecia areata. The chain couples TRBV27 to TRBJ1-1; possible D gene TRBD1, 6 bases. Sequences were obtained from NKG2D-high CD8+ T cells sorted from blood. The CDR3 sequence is CASTRGGSEAFF. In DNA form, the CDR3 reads TGTGCCAGCACCCGTGGGGGCTCTGAAGCTTTCTTT.